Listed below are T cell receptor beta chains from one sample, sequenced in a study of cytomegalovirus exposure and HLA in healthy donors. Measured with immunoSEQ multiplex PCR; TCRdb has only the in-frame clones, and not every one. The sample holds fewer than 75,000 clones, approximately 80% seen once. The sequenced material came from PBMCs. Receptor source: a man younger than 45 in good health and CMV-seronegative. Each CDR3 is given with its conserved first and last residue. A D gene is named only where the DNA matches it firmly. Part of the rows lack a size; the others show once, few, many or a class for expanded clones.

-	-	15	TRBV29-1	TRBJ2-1	TGCAGCGTTAAGGGGGACCCGAACTCCTACAATGAGCAGTTCTTC	CSVKGDPNSYNEQFF
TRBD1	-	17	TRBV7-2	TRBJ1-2	TGTGCCAGCACCCCCCCACGGAGGACAGGGGCTAACTATGGCTACACCTTC	CASTPPRRTGANYGYTF
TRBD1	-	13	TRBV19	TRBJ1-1	TGTGCCAGTAGTATCGAGGGGGCGGGTGAAGCTTTCTTT	CASSIEGAGEAFF
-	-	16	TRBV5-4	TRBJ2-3	TGTGCCAGCAGCTTGTATGGGGCTCAGGGCACAGATACGCAGTATTTT	CASSLYGAQGTDTQYF
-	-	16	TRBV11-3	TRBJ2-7	TGTGCCAGCAGCTTAGATACGGCTAGAAGCTCCTACGAGCAGTACTTC	CASSLDTARSSYEQYF
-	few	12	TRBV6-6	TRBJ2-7	TGTGCCAGCAGTTACGGGGCTCCCGAGCAGTACTTC	CASSYGAPEQYF
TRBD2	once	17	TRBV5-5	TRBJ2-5	TGTGCCAGCAGCTTGGCCCCGGGAAGCGGGAGTATGGAGACCCAGTACTTC	CASSLAPGSGSMETQYF
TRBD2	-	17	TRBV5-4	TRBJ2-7	TGTGCCAGCAGTTATTCGACTAGCGGGGCATCCTACTACGAGCAGTACTTC	CASSYSTSGASYYEQYF
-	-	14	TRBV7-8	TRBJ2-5	TGTGCCAGCAGCTTAGTGGATGGAGGGGAGACCCAGTACTTC	CASSLVDGGETQYF
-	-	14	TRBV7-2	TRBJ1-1	TGTGCCAGCAGCTTAACCAGGTCGAACACTGAAGCTTTCTTT	CASSLTRSNTEAFF
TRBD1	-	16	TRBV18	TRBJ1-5	TGTGCCAGCTCACCGGACCAGGGGGCGATCAATCAGCCCCAGCATTTT	CASSPDQGAINQPQHF
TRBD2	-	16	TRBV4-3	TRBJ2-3	TGCGCCAGCAGCCCCACTAGCGGGGGGGGCACAGATACGCAGTATTTT	CASSPTSGGGTDTQYF
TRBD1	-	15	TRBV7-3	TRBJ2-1	TGTGCCAGCAGCTTAGACAGGGAGAGCTACAATGAGCAGTTCTTC	CASSLDRESYNEQFF
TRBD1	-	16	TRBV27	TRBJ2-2	TGTGCCAGCAGTCGACACAGGGGGTCTGGATCCGGGGAGCTGTTTTTT	CASSRHRGSGSGELFF
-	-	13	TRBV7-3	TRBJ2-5	TGTGCCAGCAGCTTAATGTCAGGGGCGGCCTTGTACTTC	CASSLMSGAALYF
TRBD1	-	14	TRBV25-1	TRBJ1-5	TGTGCCAGCAGTGGCCCGACAGGGAATCAGCCCCAGCATTTT	CASSGPTGNQPQHF
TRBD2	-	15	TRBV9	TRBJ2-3	TGTGCCAGCAGCGTAGACGGGGGGGGCACAGATACGCAGTATTTT	CASSVDGGGTDTQYF
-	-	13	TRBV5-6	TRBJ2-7	TGTGCCAGCGGCTTAAGGACACTGGGCGAGCAGTACTTC	CASGLRTLGEQYF
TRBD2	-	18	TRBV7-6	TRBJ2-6	TGTGCCAGCAGCCTTTTAGCGGGGGGCCCCTCTGGGGCCAACGTCCTGACTTTC	CASSLLAGGPSGANVLTF
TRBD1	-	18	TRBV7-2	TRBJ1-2	TGTGCCAGCAGCTTAGCGACCCCGGACAGGGTGAGGGACTATGGCTACACCTTC	CASSLATPDRVRDYGYTF
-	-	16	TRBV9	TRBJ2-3	TGTGCCAGCACTCTAGGTCGGGGGGCTAGCACAGATACGCAGTATTTT	CASTLGRGASTDTQYF
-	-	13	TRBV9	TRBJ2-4	TGTGCCAGCAGCCCCCGGACAGTAAACATTCAGTACTTC	CASSPRTVNIQYF
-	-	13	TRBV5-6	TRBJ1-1	TGTGCCAGCAGCTTCCAGGGGAAGGCTGAAGCTTTCTTT	CASSFQGKAEAFF
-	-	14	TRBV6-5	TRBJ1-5	TGTGCCAGCTTACAGGTATCGGGCAATCAGCCCCAGCATTTT	CASLQVSGNQPQHF
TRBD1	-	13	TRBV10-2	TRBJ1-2	TGCGCCAGCAGCAGGGGGCTGATCTATGGCTACACCTTC	CASSRGLIYGYTF
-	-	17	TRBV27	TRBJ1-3	TGTGCCAGCAGTTTCTGGCCCGGGACTGACTCTGGAAACACCATATATTTT	CASSFWPGTDSGNTIYF
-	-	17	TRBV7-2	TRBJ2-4	TGTGCCAGCAGCTTAATTCATCCACCGGGAGCCAAAAACATTCAGTACTTC	CASSLIHPPGAKNIQYF
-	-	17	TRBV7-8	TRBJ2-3	TGTGCCAGCGGGAACGTCGGGGGACGACCGGGCACAGATACGCAGTATTTT	CASGNVGGRPGTDTQYF
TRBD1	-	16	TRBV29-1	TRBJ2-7	TGCAGCGTTGAGACCCGCGGACAGGAAGGAGACTACGAGCAGTACTTC	CSVETRGQEGDYEQYF
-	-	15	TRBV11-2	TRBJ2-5	TGTGCCAGCAGCTTAGATAGGACAGCCATGGAGACCCAGTACTTC	CASSLDRTAMETQYF